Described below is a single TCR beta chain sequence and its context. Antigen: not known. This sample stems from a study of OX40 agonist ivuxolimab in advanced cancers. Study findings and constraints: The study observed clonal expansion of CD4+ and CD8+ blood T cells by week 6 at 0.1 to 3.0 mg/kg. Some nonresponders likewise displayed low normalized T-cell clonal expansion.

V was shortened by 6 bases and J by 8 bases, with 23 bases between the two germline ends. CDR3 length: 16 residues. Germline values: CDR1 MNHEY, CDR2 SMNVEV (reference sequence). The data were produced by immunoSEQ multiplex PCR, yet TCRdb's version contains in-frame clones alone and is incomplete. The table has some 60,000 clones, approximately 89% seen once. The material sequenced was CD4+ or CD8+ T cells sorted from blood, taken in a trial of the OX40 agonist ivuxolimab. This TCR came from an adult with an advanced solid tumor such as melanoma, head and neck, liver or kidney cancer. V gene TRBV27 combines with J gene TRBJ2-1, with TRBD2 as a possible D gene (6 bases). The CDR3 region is CASSTPRAGSVHEQFF. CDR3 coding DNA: TGTGCCAGCAGCACCCCCAGGGCGGGAAGTGTACATGAGCAGTTCTTC.